This T cell receptor beta chain appears in the sequencing data of a study of T-cell memory formation after mild COVID-19. TCRdb re-analysed the 5' RACE reads in MiXCR, keeping a single row per CDR3 protein. The sample carries around 390,000 distinct CDR3 sequences, about a sixth recorded once. The CDR3 covers 14 residues. Unmatched junction bases numbered 7, after V lost 3 bases and J lost 7 bases. Germline lookup yields CDR1 MNHNS and CDR2 SASEGT. The sample consisted of PBMCs or a T cell subset sorted from them (not recorded which). This TCR derives from a man between 18 and 35 years old who had mild COVID-19 (a few samples of this study predate the infection). Cell type and time point are not known. V and J are TRBV6-1 and TRBJ1-1; the match to TRBD1 covers 8 bases. The CDR3 sequence is CASSDGRGPGEAFF. The CDR3 nucleotides read TGTGCCAGCAGTGATGGCAGGGGGCCCGGTGAAGCTTTCTTT.